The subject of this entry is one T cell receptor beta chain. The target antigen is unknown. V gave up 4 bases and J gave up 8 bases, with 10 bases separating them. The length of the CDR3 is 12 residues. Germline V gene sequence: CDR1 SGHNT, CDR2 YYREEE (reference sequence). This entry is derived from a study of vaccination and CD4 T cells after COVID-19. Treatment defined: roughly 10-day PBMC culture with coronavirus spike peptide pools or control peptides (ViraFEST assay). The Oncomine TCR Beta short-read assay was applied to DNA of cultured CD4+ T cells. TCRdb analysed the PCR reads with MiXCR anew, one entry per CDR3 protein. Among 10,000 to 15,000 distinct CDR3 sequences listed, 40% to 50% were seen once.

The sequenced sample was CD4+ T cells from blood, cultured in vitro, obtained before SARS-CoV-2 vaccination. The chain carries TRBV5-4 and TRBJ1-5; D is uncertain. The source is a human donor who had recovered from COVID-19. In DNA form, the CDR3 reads TGTGCCAGCAGCCTGCCCGGAAAGCCCCAGCATTTT. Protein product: CASSLPGKPQHF.